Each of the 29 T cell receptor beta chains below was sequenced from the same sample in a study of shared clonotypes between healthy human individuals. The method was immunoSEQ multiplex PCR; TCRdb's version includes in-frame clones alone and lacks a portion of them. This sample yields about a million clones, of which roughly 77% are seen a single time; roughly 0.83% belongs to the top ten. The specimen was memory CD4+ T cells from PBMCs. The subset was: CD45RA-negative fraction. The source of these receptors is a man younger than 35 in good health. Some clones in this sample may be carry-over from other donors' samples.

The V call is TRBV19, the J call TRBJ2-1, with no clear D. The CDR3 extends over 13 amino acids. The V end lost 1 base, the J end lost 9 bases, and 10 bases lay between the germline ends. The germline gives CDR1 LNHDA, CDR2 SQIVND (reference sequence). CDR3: CASSIGHRPEQFF. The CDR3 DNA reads TGTGCCAGTAGTATAGGGCACAGACCTGAGCAGTTCTTC.

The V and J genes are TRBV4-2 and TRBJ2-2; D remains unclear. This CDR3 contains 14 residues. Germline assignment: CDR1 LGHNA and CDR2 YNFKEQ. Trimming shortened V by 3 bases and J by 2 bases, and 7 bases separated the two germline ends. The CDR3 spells CASSQVLNTGELFF. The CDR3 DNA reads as TGTGCCAGCAGCCAGGTTTTAAACACCGGGGAGCTGTTTTTT.

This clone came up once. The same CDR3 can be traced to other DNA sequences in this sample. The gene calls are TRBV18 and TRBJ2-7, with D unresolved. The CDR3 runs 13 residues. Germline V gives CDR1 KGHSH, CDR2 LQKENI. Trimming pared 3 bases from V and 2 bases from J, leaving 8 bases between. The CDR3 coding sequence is TGTGCCAGCTCACCTGGCGGCACCTACGAGCAGTACTTC. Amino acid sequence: CASSPGGTYEQYF.

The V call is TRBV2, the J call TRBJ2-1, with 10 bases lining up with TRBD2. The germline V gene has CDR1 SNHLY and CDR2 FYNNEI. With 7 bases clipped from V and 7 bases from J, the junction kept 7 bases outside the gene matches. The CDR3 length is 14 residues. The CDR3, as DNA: TGTGCCAGCATGGGGACTAGCGACCTAAATGAGCAGTTCTTC. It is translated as CASMGTSDLNEQFF.

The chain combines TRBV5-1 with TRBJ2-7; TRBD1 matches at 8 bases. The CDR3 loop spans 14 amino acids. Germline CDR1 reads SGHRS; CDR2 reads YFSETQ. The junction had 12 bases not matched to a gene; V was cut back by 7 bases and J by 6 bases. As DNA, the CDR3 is TGCGCCAGCTGCCCGTCCAGGGGGCTGGCCGAGCAGTACTTC. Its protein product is CASCPSRGLAEQYF.

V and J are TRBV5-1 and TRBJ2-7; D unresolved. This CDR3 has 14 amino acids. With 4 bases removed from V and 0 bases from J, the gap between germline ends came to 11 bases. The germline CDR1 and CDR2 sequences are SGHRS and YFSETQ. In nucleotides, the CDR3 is TGCGCCAGCAGCAGCTCCACCAGCTCCTACGAGCAGTACTTC. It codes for CASSSSTSSYEQYF.

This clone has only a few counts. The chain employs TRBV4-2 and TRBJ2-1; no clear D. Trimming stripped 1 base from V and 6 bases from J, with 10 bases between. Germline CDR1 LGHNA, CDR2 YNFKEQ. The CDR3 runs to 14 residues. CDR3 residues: CASSQVALGNEQFF. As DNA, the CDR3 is TGTGCCAGCAGCCAAGTGGCCCTTGGCAATGAGCAGTTCTTC.

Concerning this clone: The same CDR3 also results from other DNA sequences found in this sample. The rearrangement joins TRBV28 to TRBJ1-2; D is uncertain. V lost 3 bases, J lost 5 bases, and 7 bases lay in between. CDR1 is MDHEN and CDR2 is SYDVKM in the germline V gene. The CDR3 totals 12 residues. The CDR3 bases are TGTGCCAGCAGTTTCGGCTCATATGGCTACACCTTC. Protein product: CASSFGSYGYTF.

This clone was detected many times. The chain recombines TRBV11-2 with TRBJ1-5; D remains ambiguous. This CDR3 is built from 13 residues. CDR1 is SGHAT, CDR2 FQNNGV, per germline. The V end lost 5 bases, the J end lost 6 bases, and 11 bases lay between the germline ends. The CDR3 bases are TGTGCCAGCAGCCTCACCCGCAGTCAGCCCCAGCATTTT. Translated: CASSLTRSQPQHF.

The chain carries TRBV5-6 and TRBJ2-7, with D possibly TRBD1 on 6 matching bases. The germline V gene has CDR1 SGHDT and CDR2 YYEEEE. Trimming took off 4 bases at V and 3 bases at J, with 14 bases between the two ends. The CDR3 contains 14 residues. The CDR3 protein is CASSRGQMGYEQYF. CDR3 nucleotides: TGTGCCAGCAGCAGAGGACAGATGGGCTACGAGCAGTACTTC.

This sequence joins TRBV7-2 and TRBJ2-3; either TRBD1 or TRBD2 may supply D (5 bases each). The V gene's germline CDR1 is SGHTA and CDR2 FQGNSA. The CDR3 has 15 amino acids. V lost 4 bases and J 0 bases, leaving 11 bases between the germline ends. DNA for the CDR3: TGTGCCAGCAGCTCGGGGACCCCCAGCACAGATACGCAGTATTTT. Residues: CASSSGTPSTDTQYF.

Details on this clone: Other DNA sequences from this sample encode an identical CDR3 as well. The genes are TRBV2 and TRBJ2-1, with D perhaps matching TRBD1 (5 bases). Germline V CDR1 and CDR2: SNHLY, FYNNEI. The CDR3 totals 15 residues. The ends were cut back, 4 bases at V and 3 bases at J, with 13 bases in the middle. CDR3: CASSVGRGLYNEQFF. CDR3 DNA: TGTGCCAGCAGTGTCGGAAGGGGTCTCTACAATGAGCAGTTCTTC.

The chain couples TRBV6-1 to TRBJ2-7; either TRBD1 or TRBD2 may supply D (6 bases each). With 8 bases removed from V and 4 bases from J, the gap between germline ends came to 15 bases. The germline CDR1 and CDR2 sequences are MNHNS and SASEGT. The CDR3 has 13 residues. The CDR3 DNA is TGTGCCAGCCGCATGGGGGGCGGGTACGAGCAGTACTTC. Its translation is CASRMGGGYEQYF.

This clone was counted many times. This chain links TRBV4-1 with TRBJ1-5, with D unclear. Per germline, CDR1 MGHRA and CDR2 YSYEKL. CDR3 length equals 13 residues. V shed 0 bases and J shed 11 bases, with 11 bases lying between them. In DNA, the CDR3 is TGCGCCAGCAGCCAAGATCGGTGGCAATCCCAGCATTTT. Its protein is CASSQDRWQSQHF.

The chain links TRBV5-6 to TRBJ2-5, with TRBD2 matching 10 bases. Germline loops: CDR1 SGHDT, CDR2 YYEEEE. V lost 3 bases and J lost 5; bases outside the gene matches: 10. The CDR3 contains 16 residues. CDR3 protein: CASSSTEAGGRETQYF. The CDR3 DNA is TGTGCCAGCAGCTCGACTGAAGCGGGAGGGAGGGAGACCCAGTACTTC. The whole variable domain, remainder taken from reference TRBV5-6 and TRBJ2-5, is DAGVTQSPTHLIKTRGQQVTLRCSPKSGHDTVSWYQQALGQGPQFIFQYYEEEERQRGNFPDRFSGHQFPNYSSELNVNALLLGDSALYLCASSSTEAGGRETQYFGPGTRLLVL.

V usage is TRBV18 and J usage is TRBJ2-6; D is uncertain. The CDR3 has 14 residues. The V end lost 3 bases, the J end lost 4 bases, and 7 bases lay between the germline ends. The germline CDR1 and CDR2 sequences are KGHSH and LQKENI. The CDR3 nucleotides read TGTGCCAGCTCACCGACTCACGGGGCCAACGTCCTGACTTTC. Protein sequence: CASSPTHGANVLTF.

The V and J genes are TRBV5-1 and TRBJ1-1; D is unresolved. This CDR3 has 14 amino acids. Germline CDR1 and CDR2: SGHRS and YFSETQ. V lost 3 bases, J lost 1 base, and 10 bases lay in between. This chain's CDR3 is CASSSDGSNTEAFF. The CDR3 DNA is TGCGCCAGCAGCTCGGACGGTTCGAACACTGAAGCTTTCTTT.

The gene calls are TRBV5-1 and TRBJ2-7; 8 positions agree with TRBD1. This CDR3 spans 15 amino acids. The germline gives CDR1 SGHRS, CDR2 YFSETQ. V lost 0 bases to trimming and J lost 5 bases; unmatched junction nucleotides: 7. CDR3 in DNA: TGCGCCAGCAGCTTGGACGCCAGGGGGCAGGACGAGCAGTACTTC. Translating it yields CASSLDARGQDEQYF.

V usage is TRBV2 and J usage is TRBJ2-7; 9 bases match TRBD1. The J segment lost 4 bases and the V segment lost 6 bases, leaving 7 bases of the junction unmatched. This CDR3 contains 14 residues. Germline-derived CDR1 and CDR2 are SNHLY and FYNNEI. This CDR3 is CASRETGGLYEQYF. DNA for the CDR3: TGTGCCAGCAGAGAGACAGGGGGTTTATACGAGCAGTACTTC.

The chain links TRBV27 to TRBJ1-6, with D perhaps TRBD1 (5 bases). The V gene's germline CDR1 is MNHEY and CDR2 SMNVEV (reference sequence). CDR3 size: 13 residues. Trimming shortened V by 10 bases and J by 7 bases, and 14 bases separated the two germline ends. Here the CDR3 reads CATGVPNNSPLHF. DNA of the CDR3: TGTGCCACGGGGGTCCCAAACAATTCACCCCTCCACTTT.

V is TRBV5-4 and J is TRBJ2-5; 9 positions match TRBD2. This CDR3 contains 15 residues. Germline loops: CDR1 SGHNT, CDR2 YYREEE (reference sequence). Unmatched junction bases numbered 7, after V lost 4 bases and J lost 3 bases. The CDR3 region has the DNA TGTGCCAGCAGCCGGGGCGGGGGGGCTGAAGAGACCCAGTACTTC. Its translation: CASSRGGGAEETQYF.

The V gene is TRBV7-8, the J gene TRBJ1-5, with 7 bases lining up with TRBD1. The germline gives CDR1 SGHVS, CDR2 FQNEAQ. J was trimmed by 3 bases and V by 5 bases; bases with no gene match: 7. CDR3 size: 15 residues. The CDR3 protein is CASSPGQSTNQPQHF. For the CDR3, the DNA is TGTGCCAGCAGCCCGGGACAGAGCACCAATCAGCCCCAGCATTTT.

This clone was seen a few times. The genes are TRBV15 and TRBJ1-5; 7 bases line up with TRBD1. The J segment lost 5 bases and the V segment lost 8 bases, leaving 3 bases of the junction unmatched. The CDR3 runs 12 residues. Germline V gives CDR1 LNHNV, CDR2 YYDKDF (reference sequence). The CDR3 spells CATGTADQPQHF. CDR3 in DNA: TGTGCCACCGGGACAGCGGATCAGCCCCAGCATTTT.

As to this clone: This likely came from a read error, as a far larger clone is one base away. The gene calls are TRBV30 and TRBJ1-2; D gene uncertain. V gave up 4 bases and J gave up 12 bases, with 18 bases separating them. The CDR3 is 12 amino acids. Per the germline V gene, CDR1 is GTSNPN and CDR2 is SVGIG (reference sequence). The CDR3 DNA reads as TGTGCCTGGACCATGGACGGCGGAGGCCACACCTTC. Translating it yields CAWTMDGGGHTF.

The CDR3 reads CASSLGVRGLGEKLFF. As DNA, the CDR3 is TGTGCCAGCAGCTTAGGGGTGCGGGGCTTAGGGGAAAAACTGTTTTTT. This chain connects TRBV11-2 to TRBJ1-4; the D gene is possibly TRBD1 (5 bases). Germline CDR1 SGHAT, CDR2 FQNNGV. Deletions cut 1 base from V and 8 bases from J, with 17 bases between. The CDR3 has 16 residues.

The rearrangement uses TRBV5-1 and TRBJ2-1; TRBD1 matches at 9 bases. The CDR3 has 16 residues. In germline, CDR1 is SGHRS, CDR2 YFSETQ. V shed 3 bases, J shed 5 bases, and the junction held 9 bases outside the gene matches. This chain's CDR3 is CASSYTGTGPNNEQFF. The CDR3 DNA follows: TGCGCCAGCAGCTACACCGGGACAGGGCCGAACAATGAGCAGTTCTTC.

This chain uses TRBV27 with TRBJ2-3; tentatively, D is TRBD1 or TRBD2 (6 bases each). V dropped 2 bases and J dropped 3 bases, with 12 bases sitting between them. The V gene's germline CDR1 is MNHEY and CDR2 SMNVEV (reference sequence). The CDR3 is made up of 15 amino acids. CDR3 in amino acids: CASSLRGAPTDTQYF. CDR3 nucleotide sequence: TGTGCCAGCAGTTTAAGGGGGGCGCCGACAGATACGCAGTATTTT.

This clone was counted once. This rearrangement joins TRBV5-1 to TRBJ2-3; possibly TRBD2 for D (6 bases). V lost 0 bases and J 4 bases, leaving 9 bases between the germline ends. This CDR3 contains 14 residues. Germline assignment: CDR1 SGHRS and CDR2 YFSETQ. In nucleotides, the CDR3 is TGCGCCAGCAGCTTGGGACTAGAGTCAGATACGCAGTATTTT. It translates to CASSLGLESDTQYF.

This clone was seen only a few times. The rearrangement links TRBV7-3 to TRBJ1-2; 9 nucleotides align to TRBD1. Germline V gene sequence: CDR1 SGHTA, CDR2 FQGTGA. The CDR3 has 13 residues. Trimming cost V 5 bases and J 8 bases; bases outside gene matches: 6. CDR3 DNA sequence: TGTGCCAGCAGCCCAGGACAGGGGAAGGGCTACACCTTC. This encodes CASSPGQGKGYTF.